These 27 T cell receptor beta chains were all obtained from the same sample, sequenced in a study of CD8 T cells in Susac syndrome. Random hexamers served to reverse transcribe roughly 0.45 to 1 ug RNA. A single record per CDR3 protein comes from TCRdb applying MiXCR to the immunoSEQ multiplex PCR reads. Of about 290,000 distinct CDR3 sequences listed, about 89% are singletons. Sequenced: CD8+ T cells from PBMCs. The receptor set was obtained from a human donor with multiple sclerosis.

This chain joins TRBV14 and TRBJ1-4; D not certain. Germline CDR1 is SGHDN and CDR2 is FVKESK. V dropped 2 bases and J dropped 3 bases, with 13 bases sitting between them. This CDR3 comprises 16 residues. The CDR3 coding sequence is TGTGCCAGCAGCCAAACTGTATTTGTGGCTAATGAAAAACTGTTTTTT. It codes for CASSQTVFVANEKLFF.

CDR3 sequence reads: CASSLMGLVGTEAFF. The CDR3 nucleotides are TGTGCCAGCAGTCTAATGGGGCTTGTTGGCACTGAAGCTTTCTTT. The rearrangement uses TRBV27 and TRBJ1-1; a possible D gene is TRBD1 (5 bases). V was shortened by 5 bases and J by 4 bases, with 17 bases between the two germline ends. Germline loops: CDR1 MNHEY, CDR2 SMNVEV (reference sequence). This CDR3 has 15 amino acids.

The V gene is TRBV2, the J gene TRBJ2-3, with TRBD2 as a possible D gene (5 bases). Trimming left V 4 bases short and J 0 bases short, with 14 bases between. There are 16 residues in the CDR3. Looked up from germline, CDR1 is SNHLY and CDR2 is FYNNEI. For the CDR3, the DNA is TGTGCCAGCAGTGGGGAGACCAAACCGAGCACAGATACGCAGTATTTT. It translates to CASSGETKPSTDTQYF.

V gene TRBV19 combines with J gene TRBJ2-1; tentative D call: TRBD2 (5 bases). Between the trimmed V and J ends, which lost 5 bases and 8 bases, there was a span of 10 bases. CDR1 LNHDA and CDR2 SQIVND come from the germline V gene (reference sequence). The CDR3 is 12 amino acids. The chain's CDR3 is CASSPAADEQFF. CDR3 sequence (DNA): TGTGCCAGTAGTCCAGCGGCGGATGAGCAGTTCTTC.

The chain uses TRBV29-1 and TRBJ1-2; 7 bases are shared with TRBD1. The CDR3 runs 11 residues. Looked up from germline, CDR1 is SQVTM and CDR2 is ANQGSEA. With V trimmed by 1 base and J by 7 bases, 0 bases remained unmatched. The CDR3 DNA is TGCAGCGTTGAAGCAGGGGGTGGCTACACCTTC. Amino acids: CSVEAGGGYTF.

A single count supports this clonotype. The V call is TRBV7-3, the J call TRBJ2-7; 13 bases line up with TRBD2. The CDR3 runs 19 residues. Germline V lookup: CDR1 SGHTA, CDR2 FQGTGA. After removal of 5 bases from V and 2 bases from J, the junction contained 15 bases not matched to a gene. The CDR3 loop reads CASSTGGEGLAGYPYEQYF. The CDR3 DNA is TGTGCCAGCAGCACAGGGGGAGAGGGACTAGCGGGATACCCCTACGAGCAGTACTTC.

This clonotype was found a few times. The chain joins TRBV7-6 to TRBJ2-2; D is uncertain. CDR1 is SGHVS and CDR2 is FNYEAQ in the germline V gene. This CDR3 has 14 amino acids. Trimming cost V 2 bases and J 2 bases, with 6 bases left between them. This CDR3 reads CASSLRQNTGELFF. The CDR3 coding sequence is TGTGCCAGCAGCTTACGCCAAAACACCGGGGAGCTGTTTTTT.

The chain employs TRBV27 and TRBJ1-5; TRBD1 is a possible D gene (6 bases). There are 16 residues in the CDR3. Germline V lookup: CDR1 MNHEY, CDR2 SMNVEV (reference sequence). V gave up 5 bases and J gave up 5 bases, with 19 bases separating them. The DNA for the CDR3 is TGTGCCAGCAGTCCATCGACAGGAGAGCACGATCAGCCCCAGCATTTT. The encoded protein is CASSPSTGEHDQPQHF.

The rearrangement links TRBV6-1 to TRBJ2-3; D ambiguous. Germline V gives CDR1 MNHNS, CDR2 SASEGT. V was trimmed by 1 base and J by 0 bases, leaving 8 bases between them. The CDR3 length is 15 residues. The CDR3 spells CASSEGPGSTDTQYF. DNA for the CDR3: TGTGCCAGCAGTGAAGGTCCCGGGAGCACAGATACGCAGTATTTT.

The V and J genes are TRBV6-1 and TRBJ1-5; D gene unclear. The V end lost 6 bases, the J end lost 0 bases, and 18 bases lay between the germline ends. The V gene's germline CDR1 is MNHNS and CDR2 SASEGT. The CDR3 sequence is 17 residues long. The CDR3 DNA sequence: TGTGCCAGCAGGGTATACAAGGCTTTGTTTAGCAATCAGCCCCAGCATTTT. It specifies CASRVYKALFSNQPQHF.

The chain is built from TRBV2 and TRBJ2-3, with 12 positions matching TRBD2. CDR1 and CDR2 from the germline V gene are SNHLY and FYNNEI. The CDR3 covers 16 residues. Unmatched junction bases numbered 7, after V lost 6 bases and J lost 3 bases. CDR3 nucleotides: TGTGCCAGCAGGGACCTAGCGGGGGGGCGGACAGATACGCAGTATTTT. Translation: CASRDLAGGRTDTQYF.

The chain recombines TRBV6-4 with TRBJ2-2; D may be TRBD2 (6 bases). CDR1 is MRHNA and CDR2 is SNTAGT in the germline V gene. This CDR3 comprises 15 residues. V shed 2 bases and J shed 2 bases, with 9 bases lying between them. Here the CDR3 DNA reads TGTGCCAGCAGTGACGGGACTGATAACACCGGGGAGCTGTTTTTT. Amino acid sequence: CASSDGTDNTGELFF.

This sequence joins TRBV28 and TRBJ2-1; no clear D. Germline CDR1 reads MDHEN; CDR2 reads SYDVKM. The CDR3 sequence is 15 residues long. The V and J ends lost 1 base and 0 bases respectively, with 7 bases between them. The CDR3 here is CASSLLVSSYNEQFF. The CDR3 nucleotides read TGTGCCAGCAGTTTATTAGTTAGCTCCTACAATGAGCAGTTCTTC. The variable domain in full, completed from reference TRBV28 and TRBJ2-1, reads DVKVTQSSRYLVKRTGEKVFLECVQDMDHENMFWYRQDPGLGLRLIYFSYDVKMKEKGDIPEGYSVSREKKERFSLILESASTNQTSMYLCASSLLVSSYNEQFFGPGTRLTVL.

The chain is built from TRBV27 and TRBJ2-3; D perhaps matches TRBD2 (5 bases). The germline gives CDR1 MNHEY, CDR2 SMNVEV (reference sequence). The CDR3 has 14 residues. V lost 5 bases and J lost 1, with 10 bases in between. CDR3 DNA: TGTGCCAGCAGTACAAGGACTGGCACAGATACGCAGTATTTT. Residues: CASSTRTGTDTQYF.

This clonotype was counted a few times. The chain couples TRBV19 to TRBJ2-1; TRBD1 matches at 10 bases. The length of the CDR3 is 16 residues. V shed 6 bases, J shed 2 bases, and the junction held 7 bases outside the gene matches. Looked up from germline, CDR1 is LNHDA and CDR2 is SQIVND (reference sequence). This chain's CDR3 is CASSAPGTGAYNEQFF. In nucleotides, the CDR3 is TGTGCCAGTAGCGCCCCCGGGACAGGGGCCTACAATGAGCAGTTCTTC.

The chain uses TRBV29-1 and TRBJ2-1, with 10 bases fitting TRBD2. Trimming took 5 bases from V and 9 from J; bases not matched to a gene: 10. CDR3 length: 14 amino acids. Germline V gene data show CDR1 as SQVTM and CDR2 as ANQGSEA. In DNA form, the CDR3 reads TGCAGCGTTTCCGGGACTAGCGCATCCAGTGAGCAGTTCTTC. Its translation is CSVSGTSASSEQFF.

The CDR3, as DNA: TGTGCCAGTAGTATGGTTGGTAGCAATCAGCCCCAGCATTTT. This gives the protein CASSMVGSNQPQHF. V is TRBV19 and J is TRBJ1-5; no reliable D call. The germline V and J ends were trimmed by 3 bases and 0 bases, with 6 bases remaining between them. From germline, CDR1 is LNHDA and CDR2 SQIVND (reference sequence). The CDR3 extends over 14 amino acids.

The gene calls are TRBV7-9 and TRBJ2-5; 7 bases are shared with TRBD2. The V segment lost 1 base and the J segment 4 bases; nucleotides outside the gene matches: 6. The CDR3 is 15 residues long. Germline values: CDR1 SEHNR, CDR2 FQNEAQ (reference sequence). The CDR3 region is CASSLEPGRGETQYF. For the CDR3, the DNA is TGTGCCAGCAGCTTAGAGCCAGGGAGGGGAGAGACCCAGTACTTC. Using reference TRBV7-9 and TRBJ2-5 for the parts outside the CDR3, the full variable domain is DTGVSQNPRHKITKRGQNVTFRCDPISEHNRLYWYRQTLGQGPEFLTYFQNEAQLEKSRLLSDRFSAERPKGSFSTLEIQRTEQGDSAMYLCASSLEPGRGETQYFGPGTRLLVL.

CDR3 protein: CASSVAGGPLTGELFF. The CDR3 nucleotides are TGTGCCAGCAGCGTAGCGGGAGGGCCTCTCACCGGGGAGCTGTTTTTT. The chain couples TRBV9 to TRBJ2-2; 8 nucleotides line up with TRBD2. Trimming at V came to 0 bases and at J to 4 bases, leaving 5 bases not matched to a gene. This CDR3 is 16 amino acids long. Germline CDR1 reads SGDLS; CDR2 reads YYNGEE. Looking up the rest from reference TRBV9 and TRBJ2-2 gives the full variable domain: DSGVTQTPKHLITATGQRVTLRCSPRSGDLSVYWYQQSLDQGLQFLIQYYNGEERAKGNILERFSAQQFPDLHSELNLSSLELGDSALYFCASSVAGGPLTGELFFGEGSRLTVL.

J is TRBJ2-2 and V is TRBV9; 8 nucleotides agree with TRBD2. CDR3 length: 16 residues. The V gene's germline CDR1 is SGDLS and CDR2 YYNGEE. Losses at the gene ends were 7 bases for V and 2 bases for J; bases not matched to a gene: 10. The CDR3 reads CASAGLSGVNTGELFF. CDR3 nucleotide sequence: TGTGCCAGCGCGGGGCTTAGCGGGGTAAACACCGGGGAGCTGTTTTTT.

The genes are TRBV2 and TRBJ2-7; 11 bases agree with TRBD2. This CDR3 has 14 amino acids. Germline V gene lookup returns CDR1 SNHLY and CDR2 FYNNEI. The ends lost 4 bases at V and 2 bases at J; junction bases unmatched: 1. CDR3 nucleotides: TGTGCCAGCAGTGGACTAGCGGGGCCCTACGAGCAGTACTTC. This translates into CASSGLAGPYEQYF. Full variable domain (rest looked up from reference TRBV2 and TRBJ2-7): EPEVTQTPSHQVTQMGQEVILRCVPISNHLYFYWYRQILGQKVEFLVSFYNNEISEKSEIFDDQFSVERPDGSNFTLKIRSTKLEDSAMYFCASSGLAGPYEQYFGPGTRLTVT.

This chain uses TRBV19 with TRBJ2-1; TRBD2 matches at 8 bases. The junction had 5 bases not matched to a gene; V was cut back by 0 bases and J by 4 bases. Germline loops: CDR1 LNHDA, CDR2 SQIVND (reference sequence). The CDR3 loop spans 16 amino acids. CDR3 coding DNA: TGTGCCAGTAGTATAGATAGCGGGGCGGCATACAATGAGCAGTTCTTC. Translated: CASSIDSGAAYNEQFF.

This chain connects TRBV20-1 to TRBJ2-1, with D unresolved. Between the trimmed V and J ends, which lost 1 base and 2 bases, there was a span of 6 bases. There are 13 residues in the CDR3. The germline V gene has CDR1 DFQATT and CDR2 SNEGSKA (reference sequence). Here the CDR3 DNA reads TGCAGTGCTAGAGGCTGGGCCTACAATGAGCAGTTCTTC. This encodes CSARGWAYNEQFF.

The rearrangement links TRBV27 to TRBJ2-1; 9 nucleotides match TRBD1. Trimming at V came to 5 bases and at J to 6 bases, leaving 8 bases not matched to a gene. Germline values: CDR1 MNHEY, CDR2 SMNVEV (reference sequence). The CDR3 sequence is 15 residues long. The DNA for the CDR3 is TGTGCCAGCAGTATCGGGACAGGGCGAGTCAATGAGCAGTTCTTC. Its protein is CASSIGTGRVNEQFF.

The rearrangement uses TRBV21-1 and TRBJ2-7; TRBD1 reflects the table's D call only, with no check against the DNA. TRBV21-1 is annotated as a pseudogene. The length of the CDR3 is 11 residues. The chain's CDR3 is CATRTVYEQYF. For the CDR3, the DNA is TGTGCCACCAGGACAGTTTACGAGCAGTACTTC.

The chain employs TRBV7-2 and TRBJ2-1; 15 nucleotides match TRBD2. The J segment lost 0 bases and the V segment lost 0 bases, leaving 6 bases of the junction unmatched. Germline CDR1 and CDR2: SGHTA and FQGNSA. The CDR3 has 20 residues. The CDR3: CASSLAGGLAGGSSYNEQFF. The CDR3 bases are TGTGCCAGCAGCTTAGCCGGAGGACTAGCGGGAGGGAGCTCCTACAATGAGCAGTTCTTC.

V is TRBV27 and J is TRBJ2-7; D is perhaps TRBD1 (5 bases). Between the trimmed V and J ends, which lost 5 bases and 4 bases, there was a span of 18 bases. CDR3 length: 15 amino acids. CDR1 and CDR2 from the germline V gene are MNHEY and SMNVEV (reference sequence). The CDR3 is CASSSLYDSSYEQYF. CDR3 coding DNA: TGTGCCAGCAGTAGTCTATATGACAGTTCTTACGAGCAGTACTTC.